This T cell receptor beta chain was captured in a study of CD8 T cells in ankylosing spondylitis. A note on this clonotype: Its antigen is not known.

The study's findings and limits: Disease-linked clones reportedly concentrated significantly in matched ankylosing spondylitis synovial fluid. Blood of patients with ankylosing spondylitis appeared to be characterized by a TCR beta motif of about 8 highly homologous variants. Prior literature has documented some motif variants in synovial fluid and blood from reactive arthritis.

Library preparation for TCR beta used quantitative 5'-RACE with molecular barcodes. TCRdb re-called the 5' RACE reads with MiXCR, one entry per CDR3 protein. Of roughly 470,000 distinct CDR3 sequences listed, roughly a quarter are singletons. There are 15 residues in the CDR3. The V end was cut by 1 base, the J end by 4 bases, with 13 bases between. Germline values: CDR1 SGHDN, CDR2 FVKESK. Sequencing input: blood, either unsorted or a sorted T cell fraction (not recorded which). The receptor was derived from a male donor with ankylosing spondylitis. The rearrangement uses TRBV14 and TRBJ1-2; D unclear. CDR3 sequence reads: CASSQGSRVPYGYTF. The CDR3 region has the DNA TGTGCCAGCAGCCAAGGGTCGAGGGTACCCTATGGCTACACCTTC.